This TCR beta chain appears in the sequencing data of a study of T cells in localized non-small cell lung cancer (dated by TCRdb to the early 2020s). About the investigation overall: The study examined T cell repertoires in roughly 240 patients with early-stage NSCLC and compared tumors with uninvolved tumor-adjacent lungs. The cohort was made up of hundreds of treatment-naive NSCLC patients whose localized lung tumors had been resected. The mean age of the NSCLC patients was less than 70 years, with 120 to 150 men and over 100 women. The study at large found these results: Of the top 100 tumor clones, a median of approximately 60 were detected in paired uninvolved adjacent lung; under 35 were also among that lung's top 100. Multi-region tumor sequencing was not performed, so intratumor heterogeneity could not be excluded. Because the study design was exploratory, TCR variables were selected using unadjusted p-values without false-discovery rate correction. Longer overall survival was associated with higher blood T cell density, whereas shorter survival was associated with higher adjacent-lung clonality. The highest T cell clonality was observed in uninvolved tumor-adjacent lung, where clonality exceeded that of tumor, suggesting that antigenic responses were more focused in uninvolved tumor-adjacent lung.

CDR1 and CDR2 were assigned from the germline V gene as MNHNS and SASEGT. Trimming costs V 4 bases and J 2 bases, and their ends lie 12 bases apart. Reading from cysteine to phenylalanine, the CDR3 counts 15 amino acids. The read is trimmed to its CDR3 DNA, 45 bases read in frame from base 1. Turning to this clone: The specificity of this receptor is unknown. No quality values exist for individual bases; no much larger clone is one base distant.

At diagnosis, peripheral blood, uninvolved tumor-adjacent lung and tumor were collected and stored as a combination of fresh-frozen and FFPE material. For TCR repertoire profiling, the blood samples were analyzed as peripheral blood mononuclear cells. The immunoSEQ Assay was used to sequence TCR beta CDR3 regions from DNA. As for the authors' bioinformatics: T cell density was computed as TCR beta template counts normalized to usable DNA estimated by amplifying housekeeping genes. The preseqR package was used to estimate richness by extrapolating to 400,000 templates for PBMC samples and to 120,000 templates for tissue samples. Clonality was defined by subtracting Pielou's evenness from one. Tissue-enriched TCRs were identified by differential abundance testing using productive amino-acid clonotypes, minimum total count 5 and alpha 0.1. The Jaccard Index and the Morisita Overlap Index were used to measure how much the repertoires overlapped between compartments. GLIPH grouped TCR beta CDR3s together with public tetramer-defined viral CDR3s, and a viral motif had to include at least three viral sequences and show V-gene enrichment. The source is immuneACCESS, and TCRdb retained only in-frame sequences with V and J called. Part of the clones is not carried over; for the studies checked, unresolved V genes explain less than half of this, and the remainder is unexplained. The V and J calls and clone size come from that table; D and trimming were worked out from the DNA. The table for this sample lists tens of thousands of clones; approximately 88% of them were counted only once. Less than 15% of the sample is in the top ten clones.

The rearrangement combines TRBV6-1 with TRBJ1-5; no D gene call is confident. The clonotype was recovered from a male donor at least 60 years old with stage I lung adenocarcinoma. Sequencing used peripheral blood, obtained before any cancer treatment. This receptor has the CDR3 CASSGTPKGNQPQHF. The nucleotide sequence is given as TGTGCCAGCAGTGGGACCCCAAAAGGCAATCAGCCCCAGCATTTT.